The clone carrying this T cell receptor (beta chain) was recorded at least ten times. Its antigen is still unknown. The V gene's germline CDR1 is MDHEN and CDR2 SYDVKM. V was pared by 6 bases and J by 1 base, with 4 bases of the junction left unmatched. This CDR3 has 14 amino acids. These data belong to a study of response to subunit inactivated influenza vaccine. Points from the study as a whole: Authors suggested that a seasonal influenza vaccination recruits few new T cells each time.

TCRdb recomputed calls from the RT-PCR reads with MiXCR, one row per CDR3 protein. The table shows hundreds of thousands of distinct CDR3 sequences, with 12% to 15% occurring only once. This receptor was identified in a man over 45 who received an inactivated influenza vaccine. The chain combines TRBV28 with TRBJ1-1; 8 bases line up with TRBD1. Source: PBMCs from blood, taken about 14 days before vaccination. The CDR3 DNA sequence: TGTGCCAGCAGACAAGGGACAGGGAACACTGAAGCTTTCTTT. This encodes CASRQGTGNTEAFF.